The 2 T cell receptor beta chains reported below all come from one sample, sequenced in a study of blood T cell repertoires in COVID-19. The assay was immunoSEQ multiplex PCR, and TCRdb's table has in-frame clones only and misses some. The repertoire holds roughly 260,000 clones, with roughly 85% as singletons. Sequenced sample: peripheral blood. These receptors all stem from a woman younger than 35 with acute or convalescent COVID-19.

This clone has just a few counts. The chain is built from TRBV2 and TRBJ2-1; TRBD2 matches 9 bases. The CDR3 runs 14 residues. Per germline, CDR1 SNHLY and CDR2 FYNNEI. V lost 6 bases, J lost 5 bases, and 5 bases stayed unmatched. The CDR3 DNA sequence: TGTGCCAGCAGGCGACTAGCGGAGAACAATGAGCAGTTCTTC. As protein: CASRRLAENNEQFF.

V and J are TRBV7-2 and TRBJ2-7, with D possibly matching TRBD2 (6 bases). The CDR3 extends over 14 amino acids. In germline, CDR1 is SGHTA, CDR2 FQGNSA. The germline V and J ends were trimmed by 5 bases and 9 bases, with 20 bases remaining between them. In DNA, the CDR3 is TGTGCCAGCAGCCCAAATAGCGGCGCTGGGGGGCAGTACTTC. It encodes CASSPNSGAGGQYF.